A selection of T cell receptor beta chains follows, all from one sample in a study of CD8 T cells in ankylosing spondylitis. TCRdb passed the 5' RACE reads through MiXCR, listing each CDR3 protein once. The table records roughly 68,000 distinct CDR3 sequences, about 6% of them present only once. Sequences were obtained from synovial fluid, either unsorted or a sorted T cell fraction (not recorded which). All receptors come from a male donor with ankylosing spondylitis. The CDR3 runs from the conserved cysteine through the conserved F or W. The D gene is left open where the match is weak. A clone size is listed for some rows: how often the clone was seen (once, few, many), or a class if it is expanded.

d_gene,j_gene,abundance,len,v_gene,CDR3nt,CDR3aa
.,TRBJ2-3,.,13,TRBV9,TGTGCCAGCAGCGTAGAGATGAGGAATACGCAGTATTTT,CASSVEMRNTQYF
TRBD1,TRBJ1-3,.,16,TRBV7-8,TGTGCCAGCAGCTTAGCGGGGGTCAGGGGGGGAAACACCATATATTTT,CASSLAGVRGGNTIYF
.,TRBJ1-5,many,13,TRBV7-2,TGTGCCAGCAGCCTAGGACTGATCCAGCCCCAGCATTTT,CASSLGLIQPQHF
.,TRBJ2-5,.,15,TRBV7-2,TGTGCCAGCAGCTTAGTGGGGGGCAGGGATGAGACCCAGTACTTC,CASSLVGGRDETQYF
TRBD1,TRBJ2-6,few,14,TRBV2,TGTGCCAGCAAGGGGGCAACTGGGGCCAACGTCCTGACTTTC,CASKGATGANVLTF
.,TRBJ1-2,.,13,TRBV20-1,TGCAGTGCTAAACACGGGGGAAGCTATGGCTACACCTTC,CSAKHGGSYGYTF
TRBD1,TRBJ2-1,.,16,TRBV9,TGTGCCAGCAGCGCCCATCAGACAGGGATTTATAGTGAGCAGTTCTTC,CASSAHQTGIYSEQFF
.,TRBJ2-1,many,14,TRBV11-2,TGTGCCAGCAGCGTGCAGGGTTCCTACAATGAGCAGTTCTTC,CASSVQGSYNEQFF
.,TRBJ1-1,many,13,TRBV5-6,TGTGCCAGCAGCTTACCAGGGTTTACTGAAGCTTTCTTT,CASSLPGFTEAFF
TRBD1,TRBJ1-2,many,18,TRBV6-2/TRBV6-3,TGTGCCAGCAGTTACTCCCTTGACAGGGGGCAAGAAAACTATGGCTACACCTTC,CASSYSLDRGQENYGYTF
.,TRBJ2-1,many,16,TRBV29-1,TGCAGCGTCTCTAAGCGCCACGACGGCCAGTACAATGAGCAGTTCTTC,CSVSKRHDGQYNEQFF
TRBD2,TRBJ2-2,many,15,TRBV5-1,TGCGCCAGCAGCTTGGACCTAGCGGGAGCCGGGGAGCTGTTTTTT,CASSLDLAGAGELFF
TRBD1,TRBJ2-7,.,16,TRBV15,TGTGCCACCAGCAGAGATCCGCAGGGGGCTGGTGGAGAGCAGTACTTC,CATSRDPQGAGGEQYF
.,TRBJ1-4,many,14,TRBV19,TGTGCCAGTAGCATGGGACCGGGAGGCGAAAAACTGTTTTTT,CASSMGPGGEKLFF
.,TRBJ2-7,.,16,TRBV3-1,TGTGCCAGCAGCCCGTCGTGCGGACATGCCTCCTACGAGCAGTACTTC,CASSPSCGHASYEQYF
.,TRBJ2-7,many,13,TRBV7-2,TGTGCCAGCAGCTTAGCAGGCTTTGGCGAGCAGTACTTC,CASSLAGFGEQYF
.,TRBJ2-7,many,12,TRBV3-1,TGTGCCAGCAGGGGCAACTCCTACGAGCAGTACTTC,CASRGNSYEQYF
.,TRBJ2-6,many,18,TRBV5-1,TGCGCCAGCAGCAGGATAGGGGGTCCCCGCTCTGGGGCCAACGTCCTGACTTTC,CASSRIGGPRSGANVLTF
.,TRBJ1-1,medium-sized,11,TRBV30,TGCGCTTCTCACCGGGGCACTGAAGCTTTCTTT,CASHRGTEAFF
.,TRBJ2-3,many,12,TRBV24-1,TGTGCCACCAGGGGGGATACAGATACGCAGTATTTT,CATRGDTDTQYF